Reported below is one TCR beta chain. The specificity of this receptor is unknown. Per-base qualities were not stored, and no clone one base away is much larger. The sample comes from a study of control samples from healthy donors and cancer patients (TCRdb year 2020). Library preparation employed the immunoSEQ multiplex PCR assay. TCRdb took this table from immuneACCESS and kept in-frame rearrangements with V and J called. Such tables lack part of the clones; where checked against another copy, unresolved V genes explain under half of the gap, and the rest is unexplained. The sample data list under 200,000 clones, and 91% of these were observed just once. About 1.4% of the sample comes from the top ten. The CDR3 contains 15 residues, cysteine and phenylalanine counted. Only the CDR3 region is kept as DNA, spanning 45 bases read in frame from base 1. V is cut by 0 bases and J by 2 bases, and the space between the germline ends is 8 bases. CDR1 and CDR2, per the germline V gene, are SGHTA and FQGNSA.

The receptor's source is a woman between 25 and 40 years old in good health. The V and J segments used are TRBV7-2 and TRBJ1-3; the best D guess is TRBD1, with 5 bases matching. Sequenced material: blood. The DNA sequence is as follows: TGTGCCAGCAGCTTAGCCGGGACTCCTGGAAACACCATATATTTT. Its protein is CASSLAGTPGNTIYF.